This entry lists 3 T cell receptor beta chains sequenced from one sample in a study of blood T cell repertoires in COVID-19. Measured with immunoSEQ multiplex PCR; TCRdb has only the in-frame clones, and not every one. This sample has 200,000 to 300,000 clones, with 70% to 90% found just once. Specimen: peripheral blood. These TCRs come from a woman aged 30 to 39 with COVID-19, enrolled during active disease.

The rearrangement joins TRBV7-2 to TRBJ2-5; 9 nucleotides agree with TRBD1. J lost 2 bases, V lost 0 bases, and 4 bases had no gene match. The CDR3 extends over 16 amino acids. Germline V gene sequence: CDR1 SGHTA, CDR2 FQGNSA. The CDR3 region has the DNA TGTGCCAGCAGCTTAGCGCCTGGACAGGGGCAAGAGACCCAGTACTTC. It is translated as CASSLAPGQGQETQYF.

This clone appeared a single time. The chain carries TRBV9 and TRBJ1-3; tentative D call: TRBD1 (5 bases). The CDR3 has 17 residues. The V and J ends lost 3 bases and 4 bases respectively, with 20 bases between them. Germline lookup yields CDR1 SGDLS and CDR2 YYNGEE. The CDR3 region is CASSERPQGDRGNTIYF. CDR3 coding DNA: TGTGCCAGCAGCGAGAGGCCTCAAGGGGATAGGGGAAACACCATATATTTT.

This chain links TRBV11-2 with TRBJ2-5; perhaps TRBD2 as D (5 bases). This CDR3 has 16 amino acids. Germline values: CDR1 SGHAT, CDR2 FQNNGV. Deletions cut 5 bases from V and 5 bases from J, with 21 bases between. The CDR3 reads CASSLSLSAPTETQYF. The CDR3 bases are TGTGCCAGCAGCCTGTCCCTTAGCGCCCCTACGGAGACCCAGTACTTC.